This TCR beta chain was retrieved from a study of CD8+ T cells in alopecia areata. Across the study: The authors grafted skin from approximately 6-13-month-old C3H/HeJ donors with spontaneous alopecia onto roughly 6-11-week-old female C3H/HeJ mice.

Study-level findings and limits: Resident alphabeta T cells of normal skin are also sequenced in scalp samples. Whereas mice showed it more clearly, TCR sharing across patients was murkier, possibly because of HLA. Higher clonality was seen in lesional scalp than in normal scalp, especially in alopecia totalis/universalis.

This clone was found a few times. Its antigen is not identified. Mouse germline and gene names are used. Other nucleotide sequences from this sample produce the same CDR3. RNA, once extracted, was reverse transcribed into cDNA for use as the sequencing template. Clones were read by immunoSEQ multiplex PCR, and TCRdb kept only the in-frame ones, dropping some. The sample includes approximately 300,000 clones, none of them occurring once. Sorting of pooled cutaneous lymph node cells was based on CD4, CD8alpha, NKG2D, NKG2ACE and other markers. Sequenced input: CD4+ T cells sorted from a lymph node. The clonotype originates from a C3H/HeJ mouse with alopecia areata. The MHC haplotype of this mouse line is H2-k.

The sequenced CDR3 bases are TGTGCCAGCGGTGATGGGACTGGGGGTGCT. Protein sequence: CASGDGTGGA. The full CDR3 protein reads CASGDGTGGAEQFF. The V gene is TRBV13-2, the J gene TRBJ2-1; the match to TRBD2 covers 10 bases. Read data end 4 residues before the CDR3 end; the end is taken from the germline J gene. Germline V gene data show CDR1 as NNHNN and CDR2 as SYGAGS (reference sequence). This CDR3 is built from 14 residues. The junction had 0 bases not matched to a gene; V was cut back by 0 bases and J by 6 bases.